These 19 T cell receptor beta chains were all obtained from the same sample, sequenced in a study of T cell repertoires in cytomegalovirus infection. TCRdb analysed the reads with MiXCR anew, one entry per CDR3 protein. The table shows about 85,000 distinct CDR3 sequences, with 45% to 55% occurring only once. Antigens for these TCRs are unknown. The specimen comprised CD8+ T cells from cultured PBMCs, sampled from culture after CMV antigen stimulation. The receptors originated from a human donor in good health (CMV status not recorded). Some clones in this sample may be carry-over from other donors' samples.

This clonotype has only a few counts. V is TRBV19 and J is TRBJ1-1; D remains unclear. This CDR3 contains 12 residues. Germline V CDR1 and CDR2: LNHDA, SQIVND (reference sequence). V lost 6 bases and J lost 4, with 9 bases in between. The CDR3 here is CASRDLGTEAFF. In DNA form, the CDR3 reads TGTGCCAGTAGGGACTTGGGCACTGAAGCTTTCTTT.

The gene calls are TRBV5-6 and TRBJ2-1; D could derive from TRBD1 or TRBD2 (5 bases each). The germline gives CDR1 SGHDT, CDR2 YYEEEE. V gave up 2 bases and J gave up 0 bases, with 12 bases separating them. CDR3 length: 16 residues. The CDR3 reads CASSLSYGGSYNEQFF. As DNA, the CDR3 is TGTGCCAGCAGCTTAAGCTATGGGGGCTCCTACAATGAGCAGTTCTTC.

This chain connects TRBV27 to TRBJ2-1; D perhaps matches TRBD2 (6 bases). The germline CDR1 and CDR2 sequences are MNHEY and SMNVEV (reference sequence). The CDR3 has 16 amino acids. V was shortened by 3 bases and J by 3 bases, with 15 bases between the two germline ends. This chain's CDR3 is CASSFKLAQVYNEQFF. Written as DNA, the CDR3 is TGTGCCAGCAGTTTTAAGCTAGCGCAAGTCTACAATGAGCAGTTCTTC.

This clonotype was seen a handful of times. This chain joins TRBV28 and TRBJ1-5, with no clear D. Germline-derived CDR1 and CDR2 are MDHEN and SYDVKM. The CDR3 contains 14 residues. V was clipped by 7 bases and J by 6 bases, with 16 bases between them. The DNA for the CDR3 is TGTGCCAGCACCGAACCAATGGGCAGTCAGCCCCAGCATTTT. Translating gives CASTEPMGSQPQHF.

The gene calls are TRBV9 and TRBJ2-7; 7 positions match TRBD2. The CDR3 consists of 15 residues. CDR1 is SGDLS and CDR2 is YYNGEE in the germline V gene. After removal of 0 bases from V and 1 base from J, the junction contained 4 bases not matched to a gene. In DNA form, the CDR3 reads TGTGCCAGCAGCGTAGACGGGAGGACGTCCTACGAGCAGTACTTC. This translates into CASSVDGRTSYEQYF.

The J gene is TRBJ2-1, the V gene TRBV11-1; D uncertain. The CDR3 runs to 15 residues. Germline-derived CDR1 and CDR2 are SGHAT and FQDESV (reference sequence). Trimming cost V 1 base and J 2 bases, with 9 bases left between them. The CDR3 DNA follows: TGTGCCAGCAGCTTAGAAGGAGTCCCCTACAATGAGCAGTTCTTC. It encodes CASSLEGVPYNEQFF.

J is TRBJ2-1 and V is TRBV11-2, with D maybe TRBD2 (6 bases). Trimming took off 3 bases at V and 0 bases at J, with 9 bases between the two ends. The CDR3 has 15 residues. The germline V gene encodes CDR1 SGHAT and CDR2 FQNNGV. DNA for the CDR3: TGTGCCAGCAGCTTTAGGAGGGTCTCCTACAATGAGCAGTTCTTC. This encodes CASSFRRVSYNEQFF.

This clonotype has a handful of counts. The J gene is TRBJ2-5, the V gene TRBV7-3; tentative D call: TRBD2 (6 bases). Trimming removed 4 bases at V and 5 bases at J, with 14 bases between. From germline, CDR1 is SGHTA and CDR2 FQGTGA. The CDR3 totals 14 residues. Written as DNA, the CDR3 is TGTGCCAGCAGCTCCGGCGGGGCTGGGGAGACCCAGTACTTC. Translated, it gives CASSSGGAGETQYF.

The CDR3 nucleotides read TGTGCCAGCAGTCGACTACAGGGTCACGAGCAGTACTTC. This sequence encodes CASSRLQGHEQYF. The chain employs TRBV12-3 or TRBV12-4 and TRBJ2-7; weak D call: TRBD1 (6 bases). This CDR3 contains 13 residues. V lost 5 bases and J 5 bases, leaving 13 bases between the germline ends.

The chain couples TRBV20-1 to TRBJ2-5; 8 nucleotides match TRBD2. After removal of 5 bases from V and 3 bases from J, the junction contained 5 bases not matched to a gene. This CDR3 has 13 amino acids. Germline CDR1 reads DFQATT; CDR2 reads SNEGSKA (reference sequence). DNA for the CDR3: TGCAGTGCTGGAACTAGCGGAAAAGAGACCCAGTACTTC. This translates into CSAGTSGKETQYF.

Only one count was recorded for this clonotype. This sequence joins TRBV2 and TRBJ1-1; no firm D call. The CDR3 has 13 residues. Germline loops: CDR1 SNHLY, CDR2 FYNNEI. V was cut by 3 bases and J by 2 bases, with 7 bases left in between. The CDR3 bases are TGTGCCAGCAGTGAGAACCTCAACACTGAAGCTTTCTTT. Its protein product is CASSENLNTEAFF.

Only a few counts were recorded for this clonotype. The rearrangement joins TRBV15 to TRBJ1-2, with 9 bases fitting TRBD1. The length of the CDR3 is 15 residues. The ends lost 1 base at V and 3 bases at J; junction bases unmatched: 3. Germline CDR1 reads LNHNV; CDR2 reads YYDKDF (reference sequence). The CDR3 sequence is CATSRAGQGDYGYTF. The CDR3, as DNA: TGTGCCACCAGCAGAGCGGGACAGGGTGACTATGGCTACACCTTC.

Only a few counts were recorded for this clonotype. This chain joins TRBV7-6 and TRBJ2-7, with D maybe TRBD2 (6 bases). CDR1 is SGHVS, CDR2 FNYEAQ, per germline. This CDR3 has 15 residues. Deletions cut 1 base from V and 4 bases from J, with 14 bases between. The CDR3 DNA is TGTGCCAGCAGCTTAGGACTAGAAGCGGCTTACGAGCAGTACTTC. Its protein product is CASSLGLEAAYEQYF.

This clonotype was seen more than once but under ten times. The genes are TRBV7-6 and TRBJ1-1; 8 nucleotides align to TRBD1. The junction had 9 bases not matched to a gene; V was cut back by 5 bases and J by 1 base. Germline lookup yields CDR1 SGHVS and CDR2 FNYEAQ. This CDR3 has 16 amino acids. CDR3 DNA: TGTGCCAGCAGCCCCACGGACAGGGAGGGGAACACTGAAGCTTTCTTT. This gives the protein CASSPTDREGNTEAFF. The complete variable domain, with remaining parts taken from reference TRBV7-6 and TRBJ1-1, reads GAGVSQSPRYKVTKRGQDVALRCDPISGHVSLYWYRQALGQGPEFLTYFNYEAQQDKSGLPNDRFSAERPEGSISTLTIQRTEQRDSAMYRCASSPTDREGNTEAFFGQGTRLTVV.

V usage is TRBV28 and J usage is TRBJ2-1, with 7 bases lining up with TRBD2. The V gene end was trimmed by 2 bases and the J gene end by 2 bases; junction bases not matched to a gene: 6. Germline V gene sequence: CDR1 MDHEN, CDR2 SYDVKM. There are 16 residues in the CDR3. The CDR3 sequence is CASSLRREGAYNEQFF. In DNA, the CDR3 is TGTGCCAGCAGTTTACGGAGGGAGGGAGCCTACAATGAGCAGTTCTTC.

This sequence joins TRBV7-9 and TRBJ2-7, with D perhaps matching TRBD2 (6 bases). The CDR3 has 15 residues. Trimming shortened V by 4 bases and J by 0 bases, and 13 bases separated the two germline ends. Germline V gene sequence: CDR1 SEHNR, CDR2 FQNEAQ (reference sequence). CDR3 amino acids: CASSSSEGTSYEQYF. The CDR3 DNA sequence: TGTGCCAGCAGCTCATCGGAGGGAACCTCCTACGAGCAGTACTTC.

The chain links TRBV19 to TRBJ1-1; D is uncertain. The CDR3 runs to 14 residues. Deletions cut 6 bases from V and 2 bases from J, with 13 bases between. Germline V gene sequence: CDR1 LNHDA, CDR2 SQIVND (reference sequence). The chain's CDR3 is CASRWALDNTEAFF. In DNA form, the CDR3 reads TGTGCCAGTAGGTGGGCCCTCGATAACACTGAAGCTTTCTTT.

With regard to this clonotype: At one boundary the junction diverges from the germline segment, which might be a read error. CDR3 nucleotide sequence: TGTGCCAGCAGCTTAGCGACCGGGGAGCAGTACTTC. Translation: CASSLATGEQYF. V is TRBV12-3 or TRBV12-4 and J is TRBJ2-7, with D maybe TRBD2 (5 bases). This CDR3 spans 12 amino acids.

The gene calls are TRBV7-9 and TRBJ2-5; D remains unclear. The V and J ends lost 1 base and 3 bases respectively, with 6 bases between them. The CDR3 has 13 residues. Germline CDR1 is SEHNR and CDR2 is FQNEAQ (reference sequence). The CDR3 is CASSLGGKETQYF. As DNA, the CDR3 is TGTGCCAGCAGCTTAGGGGGAAAAGAGACCCAGTACTTC.